These 13 T cell receptor beta chains were all obtained from the same sample, sequenced in a study of shared clonotypes between healthy human individuals. Generated by immunoSEQ multiplex PCR, the TCRdb table keeps only in-frame clones and is missing some. The sample lists 1.4 million to 1.5 million clones; roughly 96% were seen once. The sample was naive CD4+ T cells sorted from blood. The subset here: CD45RA+ positively selected. The source of these receptors is a man in his thirties or forties in good health.

The CDR3, as DNA: TGTGCCAGCTCACCAGCACGGGACGCCTACACCATATATTTT. The encoded protein is CASSPARDAYTIYF. The J gene is TRBJ1-3, the V gene TRBV18, with D tentatively TRBD1 (5 bases). The CDR3 totals 14 residues. Germline V gives CDR1 KGHSH, CDR2 LQKENI. Trimming cost V 2 bases and J 8 bases, with 13 bases left between them.

The V call is TRBV29-1, the J call TRBJ2-1, with TRBD1 matching 9 bases. CDR1 and CDR2 from the germline V gene are SQVTM and ANQGSEA. Losses at the gene ends were 6 bases for V and 8 bases for J; bases not matched to a gene: 5. This CDR3 region has 12 residues. CDR3 residues: CSVRDRVHEQFF. The DNA for the CDR3 is TGCAGCGTACGGGACAGGGTCCATGAGCAGTTCTTC.

This clone was recorded once. The J gene is TRBJ1-3, the V gene TRBV4-1; D is possibly TRBD1 (6 bases). Trimming removed 4 bases from V and 3 bases from J, with 13 bases in between. This CDR3 has 15 residues. The germline gives CDR1 MGHRA, CDR2 YSYEKL. The CDR3 sequence: CASSPHRTDGNTIYF. For the CDR3, the DNA is TGCGCCAGCAGCCCCCACCGGACAGATGGAAACACCATATATTTT.

Notes on this clone: This same CDR3 is encoded by further DNA sequences in the sample. The chain links TRBV6-1 to TRBJ2-7; TRBD2 matches 10 bases. The germline gives CDR1 MNHNS, CDR2 SASEGT. The CDR3 covers 15 residues. J was trimmed by 2 bases and V by 0 bases; bases with no gene match: 1. CDR3 residues: CASSEASGRAYEQYF. CDR3 nucleotide sequence: TGTGCCAGCAGTGAAGCAAGCGGGAGGGCCTACGAGCAGTACTTC.

This rearrangement joins TRBV27 to TRBJ2-3; D ambiguous. V was shortened by 6 bases and J by 2 bases, with 12 bases between the two germline ends. Per the germline V gene, CDR1 is MNHEY and CDR2 is SMNVEV (reference sequence). This CDR3 spans 14 amino acids. CDR3 coding DNA: TGTGCCAGCAGGGGCCAGGTGAACACAGATACGCAGTATTTT. It codes for CASRGQVNTDTQYF.

The V and J genes are TRBV19 and TRBJ2-7, with TRBD2 identical over 10 bases. CDR3 length equals 15 residues. CDR1 is LNHDA and CDR2 is SQIVND in the germline V gene (reference sequence). After removal of 6 bases from V and 3 bases from J, the junction contained 8 bases not matched to a gene. The CDR3 loop reads CASRHLAGDIYEQYF. DNA for the CDR3: TGTGCCAGTAGGCATCTAGCGGGAGACATCTACGAGCAGTACTTC. Based on the CDR3 plus reference TRBV19 and TRBJ2-7, the full variable domain is DGGITQSPKYLFRKEGQNVTLSCEQNLNHDAMYWYRQDPGQGLRLIYYSQIVNDFQKGDIAEGYSVSREKKESFPLTVTSAQKNPTAFYLCASRHLAGDIYEQYFGPGTRLTVT.

This clone has just one count. The genes are TRBV28 and TRBJ2-2, with unresolved D. CDR3 length equals 14 residues. Germline V CDR1 and CDR2: MDHEN, SYDVKM. V was cut by 2 bases and J by 4 bases, with 8 bases left in between. The CDR3 DNA sequence: TGTGCCAGCAGTTTAGGGCAACCCACCGGGGAGCTGTTTTTT. Its translation is CASSLGQPTGELFF.

This clone has a single count. This rearrangement joins TRBV10-3 to TRBJ2-5; D possibly corresponds to TRBD2 (7 bases). CDR3 length: 14 amino acids. Trimming removed 4 bases from V and 5 bases from J, with 14 bases in between. Germline loops: CDR1 ENHRY, CDR2 SYGVKD. CDR3 coding DNA: TGTGCCATCAGTGCCCGCGGGGGCCAGGAGACCCAGTACTTC. Protein sequence: CAISARGGQETQYF.

The V gene is TRBV9, the J gene TRBJ1-2; the D gene is possibly TRBD1 (5 bases). CDR1 is SGDLS and CDR2 is YYNGEE in the germline V gene. The CDR3 consists of 14 residues. Trimming stripped 2 bases from V and 10 bases from J, with 18 bases between. CDR3 coding DNA: TGTGCCAGCAGCGTGGGGAGTACGGGGGAGGACTACACCTTC. It codes for CASSVGSTGEDYTF. The variable domain in full, with the rest retrieved from reference TRBV9 and TRBJ1-2, is DSGVTQTPKHLITATGQRVTLRCSPRSGDLSVYWYQQSLDQGLQFLIQYYNGEERAKGNILERFSAQQFPDLHSELNLSSLELGDSALYFCASSVGSTGEDYTFGSGTRLTVV.

As DNA, the CDR3 is TGTGCCAGCAGCTTGCGTGAGGACAGAAACTATGGCTACACCTTC. As protein: CASSLREDRNYGYTF. The chain carries TRBV7-6 and TRBJ1-2; possible D gene TRBD1, 6 bases. V lost 3 bases, J lost 2 bases, and 13 bases lay in between. Germline V gives CDR1 SGHVS, CDR2 FNYEAQ. The CDR3 has 15 residues.

The chain is built from TRBV2 and TRBJ2-2; D remains ambiguous. V was cut by 2 bases and J by 11 bases, with 6 bases left in between. CDR3 length: 11 amino acids. Per the germline V gene, CDR1 is SNHLY and CDR2 is FYNNEI. The CDR3 protein is CASSELGELFF. The CDR3 nucleotides read TGTGCCAGCAGTGAATTAGGCGAGCTGTTTTTT.

The CDR3 spells CASSFLLAGVKGEQFF. The CDR3 DNA follows: TGTGCCAGCAGCTTCCTTCTAGCGGGAGTGAAGGGTGAGCAGTTCTTC. J is TRBJ2-1 and V is TRBV13; 10 bases are shared with TRBD2. Unmatched junction bases numbered 11, after V lost 3 bases and J lost 9 bases. Germline CDR1 reads PRHDT; CDR2 reads FYEKMQ (reference sequence). The CDR3 contains 16 residues. The whole variable domain, filled in from reference TRBV13 and TRBJ2-1, reads AAGVIQSPRHLIKEKRETATLKCYPIPRHDTVYWYQQGPGQDPQFLISFYEKMQSDKGSIPDRFSAQQFSDYHSELNMSSLELGDSALYFCASSFLLAGVKGEQFFGPGTRLTVL.

The V and J genes are TRBV7-9 and TRBJ2-7; 10 nucleotides align to TRBD2. The CDR3 sequence is 15 residues long. Per germline, CDR1 SEHNR and CDR2 FQNEAQ (reference sequence). The V segment lost 4 bases and the J segment 4 bases; nucleotides outside the gene matches: 7. CDR3 sequence: CASSSGLAIGYEQYF. The CDR3, as DNA: TGTGCCAGCAGCTCGGGACTAGCGATCGGTTACGAGCAGTACTTC.